A selection of T cell receptor beta chains follows, all from one sample in a study of long-term antiretroviral therapy in people with HIV. The method was immunoSEQ multiplex PCR; TCRdb's version includes in-frame clones alone and lacks a portion of them. The sample holds roughly 25,000 clones, roughly 80% seen once. The source was unsorted PBMCs, collected 0.7 years before starting antiretroviral therapy. These receptors came from a man aged 30 to 45 with HIV. CDR3s include the opening cysteine and the closing phenylalanine or tryptophan. The order of the fields is D gene, V gene, clone size, J gene, CDR3 protein, CDR3 DNA. The D gene is left open where the match is weak. Some rows have no size entry. The others give once, few or many, or a class for an expanded clone.

>TRBD2|TRBV12-5|-|TRBJ2-7
CASGQGSGTENYKQYF
TGTGCTAGTGGCCAGGGTAGCGGGACCGAAAACTATAAGCAGTACTTC
>TRBD1|TRBV7-2|few|TRBJ2-1
CASRIGGDEQFF
TGTGCCAGCAGGATAGGGGGCGATGAGCAGTTCTTC
>TRBD1|TRBV28|-|TRBJ1-5
CASSSDRANQPQHF
TGTGCCAGCAGTTCGGACAGGGCGAATCAGCCCCAGCATTTT
>-|TRBV5-1|-|TRBJ2-2
CASSPGGNTGELFF
TGCGCCAGCAGCCCCGGGGGCAACACCGGGGAGCTGTTTTTT
>TRBD2|TRBV18|-|TRBJ2-5
CASSPLAGGTQTQYF
TGTGCCAGCTCACCATTAGCGGGAGGGACCCAGACCCAGTACTTC
>-|TRBV11-1|-|TRBJ2-7
CATSSGMAYEQYF
TGTGCCACCTCGTCAGGGATGGCCTACGAGCAGTACTTC
>-|TRBV5-5|-|TRBJ1-6
CASSLPGDNSPLHF
TGTGCCAGCAGCTTGCCAGGCGACAATTCACCCCTCCACTTT
>TRBD2|TRBV15|-|TRBJ2-5
CATSTRSSGSLETQYF
TGTGCCACCAGCACGAGATCTAGCGGGAGTTTAGAGACCCAGTACTTC
>-|TRBV11-2|-|TRBJ1-3
CASSSYGNTIYF
TGTGCCAGCAGCTCCTACGGGAACACCATATATTTT
>TRBD2|TRBV6-4|once|TRBJ2-3
CASSPGTSVTDTQYF
TGTGCCAGCAGTCCCGGGACTAGCGTAACAGATACGCAGTATTTT
>-|TRBV6-5|-|TRBJ1-2
CASSPRSGGYGYTF
TGTGCCAGCAGCCCACGGTCCGGGGGCTATGGCTACACCTTC
>TRBD2|TRBV30|-|TRBJ2-5
CAWSHRTSGRRETQYF
TGTGCCTGGAGTCATCGGACTAGCGGGAGGAGGGAGACCCAGTACTTC
>-|TRBV4-1|-|TRBJ1-4
CASGKATTNEKLFF
TGCGCCAGTGGAAAGGCGACAACTAATGAAAAACTGTTTTTT
>TRBD2|TRBV9|few|TRBJ2-7
CASSALAGEQYF
TGTGCCAGCAGCGCCCTAGCGGGAGAGCAGTACTTC
>-|TRBV30|once|TRBJ1-5
CAWSDADQPQHF
TGTGCCTGGAGTGACGCGGATCAGCCCCAGCATTTT
>-|TRBV19|-|TRBJ1-5
CASHGRWGNQPQHF
TGTGCCAGTCATGGCCGGTGGGGCAATCAGCCCCAGCATTTT
>TRBD1|TRBV7-9|-|TRBJ1-1
CASSRIGRQGYTEAFF
TGTGCCAGCAGCCGTATAGGCCGACAGGGGTACACTGAAGCTTTCTTT
>TRBD1|TRBV10-3|once|TRBJ2-7
CAIRTGGGEQYF
TGTGCCATCAGGACAGGGGGAGGCGAGCAGTACTTC
>-|TRBV6-1|once|TRBJ2-7
CASSEGGGPYEQYF
TGTGCCAGCAGTGAAGGGGGCGGGCCCTACGAGCAGTACTTC
>TRBD1|TRBV11-1|-|TRBJ2-7
CASSPGTGRYEQYF
TGTGCCAGCAGCCCGGGGACAGGCCGTTACGAGCAGTACTTC
>-|TRBV10-3|-|TRBJ1-4
CAISASSVEKLFF
TGTGCCATCAGTGCGTCATCGGTCGAAAAACTGTTTTTT
>-|TRBV9|-|TRBJ2-1
CASSVGDNPYNEQFF
TGTGCCAGCAGCGTAGGAGACAACCCCTACAATGAGCAGTTCTTC